A selection of T cell receptor beta chains follows, all from one sample in a study of blood T cell repertoires in COVID-19. Data came from immunoSEQ multiplex PCR; TCRdb stores just in-frame clones and leaves some out. The sample consists of 200,000 to 250,000 clones, nearly 90% of them appearing once. Specimen: peripheral blood. The source of these receptors is a woman younger than 35 who had recovered from COVID-19. CDR3s include the opening cysteine and the closing phenylalanine or tryptophan. The D gene is left open where the match is weak. The size field is filled for only some rows; it gives once, few, many or a size class.

d_gene: TRBD2; len: 16; j_gene: TRBJ2-7; abundance: -; v_gene: TRBV25-1; CDR3aa: CASSEDSGRKSYEQYF; CDR3nt: TGTGCCAGCAGTGAAGATAGCGGGAGGAAGTCCTACGAGCAGTACTTC
d_gene: TRBD2; len: 16; j_gene: TRBJ2-7; abundance: -; v_gene: TRBV6-2/TRBV6-3; CDR3aa: CASSWGLADLVDEQYF; CDR3nt: TGTGCCAGCAGTTGGGGACTAGCGGACCTCGTAGACGAGCAGTACTTC
d_gene: -; len: 15; j_gene: TRBJ2-1; abundance: -; v_gene: TRBV5-1; CDR3aa: CASSLSRDSYNEQFF; CDR3nt: TGCGCCAGCAGCTTGTCGCGGGACTCCTACAATGAGCAGTTCTTC
d_gene: -; len: 13; j_gene: TRBJ2-7; abundance: -; v_gene: TRBV30; CDR3aa: CAWSHAGPYEQYF; CDR3nt: TGTGCCTGGAGTCACGCAGGGCCCTACGAGCAGTACTTC
d_gene: -; len: 16; j_gene: TRBJ1-4; abundance: once; v_gene: TRBV5-1; CDR3aa: CASSLGGTTENEKLFF; CDR3nt: TGCGCCAGCAGCCTGGGGGGGACTACCGAAAATGAAAAACTGTTTTTT
d_gene: TRBD2; len: 14; j_gene: TRBJ2-1; abundance: -; v_gene: TRBV2; CDR3aa: CASSRLADYNEQFF; CDR3nt: TGTGCCAGCAGTCGGCTAGCGGACTACAATGAGCAGTTCTTC
d_gene: TRBD2; len: 15; j_gene: TRBJ2-7; abundance: once; v_gene: TRBV25-1; CDR3aa: CASSKRGLADYEQYF; CDR3nt: TGTGCCAGCAGTAAACGGGGACTAGCCGACTACGAGCAGTACTTC
d_gene: -; len: 14; j_gene: TRBJ1-5; abundance: -; v_gene: TRBV6-7; CDR3aa: CASTLDGDRQPQHF; CDR3nt: TGTGCCAGCACATTAGACGGCGACAGGCAGCCCCAGCATTTT
d_gene: -; len: 15; j_gene: TRBJ2-1; abundance: many; v_gene: TRBV4-1; CDR3aa: CASSQDTGIRNEQFF; CDR3nt: TGCGCCAGCAGCCAAGATACAGGAATCCGCAATGAGCAGTTCTTC
d_gene: TRBD1; len: 14; j_gene: TRBJ2-1; abundance: once; v_gene: TRBV6-6; CDR3aa: CASRTGLSYNEQFF; CDR3nt: TGTGCCAGCCGGACAGGCCTCTCCTACAATGAGCAGTTCTTC
d_gene: TRBD2; len: 18; j_gene: TRBJ2-3; abundance: -; v_gene: TRBV11-2; CDR3aa: CASSLRLAGPTRTDTQYF; CDR3nt: TGTGCCAGCAGCCTGCGACTAGCGGGCCCGACTCGCACAGATACGCAGTATTTT
d_gene: -; len: 16; j_gene: TRBJ2-1; abundance: -; v_gene: TRBV28; CDR3aa: CASSIGPGTTGNEQFF; CDR3nt: TGTGCCAGCAGTATAGGGCCAGGCACGACGGGGAATGAGCAGTTCTTC
d_gene: -; len: 12; j_gene: TRBJ2-1; abundance: -; v_gene: TRBV6-2/TRBV6-3; CDR3aa: CASSLSSYEQFF; CDR3nt: TGTGCCAGCAGTCTCTCTAGTTATGAGCAGTTCTTC
d_gene: TRBD1; len: 16; j_gene: TRBJ1-2; abundance: -; v_gene: TRBV5-5; CDR3aa: CASSLVIGQGAAGYTF; CDR3nt: TGTGCCAGCAGCTTGGTCATAGGGCAGGGGGCCGCTGGCTACACCTTC
d_gene: -; len: 16; j_gene: TRBJ2-2; abundance: -; v_gene: TRBV9; CDR3aa: CASSPHHRVNTGELFF; CDR3nt: TGTGCCAGCAGCCCCCACCACAGGGTAAACACCGGGGAGCTGTTTTTT
d_gene: -; len: 11; j_gene: TRBJ2-3; abundance: -; v_gene: TRBV5-1; CDR3aa: CASSLANTQYF; CDR3nt: TGCGCCAGCAGCTTGGCAAATACGCAGTATTTT
d_gene: TRBD1; len: 17; j_gene: TRBJ2-7; abundance: -; v_gene: TRBV5-6; CDR3aa: CASSRRQEQGAWYEQYF; CDR3nt: TGTGCCAGCAGCCGACGACAGGAACAGGGGGCATGGTACGAGCAGTACTTC
d_gene: -; len: 15; j_gene: TRBJ1-1; abundance: -; v_gene: TRBV5-1; CDR3aa: CASSSETRGRAEAFF; CDR3nt: TGCGCCAGCAGCAGCGAAACGCGGGGGAGGGCTGAAGCTTTCTTT
d_gene: TRBD1; len: 15; j_gene: TRBJ2-7; abundance: once; v_gene: TRBV19; CDR3aa: CASSIELAGGGEQYF; CDR3nt: TGTGCCAGTAGTATAGAATTGGCAGGGGGCGGCGAGCAGTACTTC
d_gene: TRBD2; len: 17; j_gene: TRBJ2-1; abundance: -; v_gene: TRBV5-4; CDR3aa: CASSLAGTSGPYNEQFF; CDR3nt: TGTGCCAGCAGCTTGGCGGGGACTAGCGGACCTTACAATGAGCAGTTCTTC
d_gene: TRBD2; len: 13; j_gene: TRBJ2-7; abundance: -; v_gene: TRBV19; CDR3aa: CACSRRREDEQYF; CDR3nt: TGTGCCTGCAGTAGGAGGCGGGAGGACGAGCAGTACTTC
d_gene: TRBD1; len: 15; j_gene: TRBJ2-7; abundance: few; v_gene: TRBV5-1; CDR3aa: CASSDRDRGLYEQYF; CDR3nt: TGCGCCAGCAGCGACCGGGACAGGGGGCTATACGAGCAGTACTTC
d_gene: -; len: 11; j_gene: TRBJ2-2; abundance: -; v_gene: TRBV7-3; CDR3aa: CASTQGGELFF; CDR3nt: TGTGCCAGCACCCAGGGGGGGGAGCTGTTTTTT
d_gene: -; len: 11; j_gene: TRBJ1-3; abundance: -; v_gene: TRBV3-1/TRBV3-2; CDR3aa: CASSRTEAIYF; CDR3nt: TGTGCCAGCAGCCGAACAGAAGCCATATATTTT
d_gene: -; len: 14; j_gene: TRBJ2-2; abundance: -; v_gene: TRBV18; CDR3aa: CASSSNYGTGELFF; CDR3nt: TGTGCCAGCTCATCAAACTACGGCACCGGGGAGCTGTTTTTT
d_gene: -; len: 14; j_gene: TRBJ1-3; abundance: -; v_gene: TRBV5-1; CDR3aa: CASSQDNSGNTIYF; CDR3nt: TGCGCCAGCAGCCAGGACAACTCTGGAAACACCATATATTTT
d_gene: -; len: 13; j_gene: TRBJ2-3; abundance: -; v_gene: TRBV4-1; CDR3aa: CASSQVGPAERYF; CDR3nt: TGCGCCAGCAGCCAAGTTGGCCCGGCGGAAAGGTATTTT
d_gene: TRBD2; len: 15; j_gene: TRBJ2-7; abundance: once; v_gene: TRBV19; CDR3aa: CASSTGQSGGYEQYF; CDR3nt: TGTGCCAGTAGTACTGGACAGTCGGGAGGGTACGAGCAGTACTTC
d_gene: -; len: 15; j_gene: TRBJ1-3; abundance: -; v_gene: TRBV18; CDR3aa: CASSLDRSSGNTIYF; CDR3nt: TGTGCCAGCTCATTGGACAGAAGCTCTGGAAACACCATATATTTT
d_gene: -; len: 13; j_gene: TRBJ2-1; abundance: -; v_gene: TRBV7-2; CDR3aa: CASSLLAFNEQFF; CDR3nt: TGTGCCAGCAGCTTACTAGCTTTCAATGAGCAGTTCTTC
d_gene: TRBD2; len: 16; j_gene: TRBJ2-1; abundance: few; v_gene: TRBV4-1; CDR3aa: CASSLRTSVSYNEQFF; CDR3nt: TGCGCCAGCAGCCTCCGGACTAGCGTATCCTACAATGAGCAGTTCTTC
d_gene: -; len: 13; j_gene: TRBJ2-7; abundance: once; v_gene: TRBV10-3; CDR3aa: CAIRDGQGSEQYF; CDR3nt: TGTGCCATCAGGGACGGCCAGGGGAGCGAGCAGTACTTC
d_gene: TRBD1; len: 20; j_gene: TRBJ1-5; abundance: -; v_gene: TRBV15; CDR3aa: CATSTTGGKGLVGSNQPQHF; CDR3nt: TGTGCCACCAGCACCACAGGGGGCAAGGGTCTGGTGGGGTCCAATCAGCCCCAGCATTTT
d_gene: TRBD1; len: 14; j_gene: TRBJ1-2; abundance: -; v_gene: TRBV28; CDR3aa: CASSLLGTGYGYTF; CDR3nt: TGTGCCAGCAGTTTGCTCGGGACAGGGTATGGCTACACCTTC
d_gene: TRBD1; len: 14; j_gene: TRBJ1-1; abundance: -; v_gene: TRBV27; CDR3aa: CASRRQGLNTEAFF; CDR3nt: TGTGCCAGCAGGCGACAGGGACTGAACACTGAAGCTTTCTTT
d_gene: -; len: 15; j_gene: TRBJ1-2; abundance: -; v_gene: TRBV29-1; CDR3aa: CSVDAGAQANYGYTF; CDR3nt: TGCAGCGTTGATGCAGGGGCCCAAGCTAACTATGGCTACACCTTC